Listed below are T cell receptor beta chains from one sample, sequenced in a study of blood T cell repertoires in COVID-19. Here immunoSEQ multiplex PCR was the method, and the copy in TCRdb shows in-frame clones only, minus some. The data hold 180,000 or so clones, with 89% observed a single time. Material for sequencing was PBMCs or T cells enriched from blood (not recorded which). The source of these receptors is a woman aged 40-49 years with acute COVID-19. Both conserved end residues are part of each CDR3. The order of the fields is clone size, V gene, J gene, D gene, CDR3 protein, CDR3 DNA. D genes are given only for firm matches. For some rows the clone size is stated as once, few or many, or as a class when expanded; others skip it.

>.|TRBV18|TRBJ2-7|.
CASSPTERAEQYF
TGTGCCAGCTCACCAACAGAGAGGGCCGAGCAGTACTTC
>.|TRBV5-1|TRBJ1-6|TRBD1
CASSPAGGQGAITLHF
TGCGCCAGCAGCCCGGCGGGGGGACAGGGGGCGATCACCCTCCACTTT
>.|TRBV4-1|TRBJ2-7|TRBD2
CASSQESLAGAYEQYF
TGCGCCAGCAGCCAAGAAAGTCTAGCGGGAGCCTACGAGCAGTACTTC
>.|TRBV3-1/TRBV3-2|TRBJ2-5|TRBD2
CASSQGLAVVQETQYF
TGTGCCAGCAGCCAAGGACTAGCGGTAGTCCAAGAGACCCAGTACTTC
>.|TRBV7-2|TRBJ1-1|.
CASSSRREWSTEAFF
TGTGCCAGCAGCTCTAGAAGAGAATGGAGCACTGAAGCTTTCTTT
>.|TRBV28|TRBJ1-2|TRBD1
CASRYRDRFYNYGYTF
TGTGCCAGCAGATACCGGGACAGGTTCTATAACTATGGCTACACCTTC
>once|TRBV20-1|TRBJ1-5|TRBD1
CSASWGSGQNKYSNQPQHF
TGCAGTGCTAGTTGGGGCTCGGGACAGAATAAATATAGCAATCAGCCCCAGCATTTT
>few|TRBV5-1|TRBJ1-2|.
CASSFSQGQGGYTF
TGCGCCAGCAGCTTTAGCCAGGGGCAAGGTGGCTACACCTTC
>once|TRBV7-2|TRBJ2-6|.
CASSFTPNSGANVLTF
TGTGCCAGCAGCTTTACACCAAACTCTGGGGCCAACGTCCTGACTTTC
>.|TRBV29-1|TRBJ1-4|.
CSVAEDYGKLFF
TGCAGCGTGGCGGAGGACTATGGAAAACTGTTTTTT
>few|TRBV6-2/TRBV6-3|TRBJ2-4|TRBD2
CASSYRSGRALENIQYF
TGTGCCAGCAGTTACCGTAGCGGGAGGGCCCTCGAAAACATTCAGTACTTC
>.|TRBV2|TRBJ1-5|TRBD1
CASSVQTGEGYSNQPQHF
TGTGCCAGCAGTGTCCAGACAGGGGAGGGCTATAGCAATCAGCCCCAGCATTTT
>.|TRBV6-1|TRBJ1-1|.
CASSEVGVGTEAFF
TGTGCCAGCAGTGAAGTCGGGGTAGGCACTGAAGCTTTCTTT
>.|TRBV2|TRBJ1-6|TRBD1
CASGQGASTSYNSPLHF
TGTGCCAGTGGACAGGGCGCTTCTACCTCCTATAATTCACCCCTCCACTTT
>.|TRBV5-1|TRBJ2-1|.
CASSFGQSYNEQFF
TGCGCCAGCAGCTTCGGACAGTCCTACAATGAGCAGTTCTTC
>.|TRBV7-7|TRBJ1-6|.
CASSLPGGVAWNSPLHF
TGTGCTAGCAGCCTACCGGGGGGGGTGGCTTGGAATTCACCCCTCCACTTT
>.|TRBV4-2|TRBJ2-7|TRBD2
CASSQEASGGLYEQYF
TGTGCCAGCAGCCAAGAAGCTAGCGGGGGGCTCTACGAGCAGTACTTC
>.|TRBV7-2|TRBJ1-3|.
CASSLGQGNTIYF
TGTGCCAGCAGCTTAGGGCAGGGAAACACCATATATTTT
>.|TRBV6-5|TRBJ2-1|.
CASSYEGGLYNEQFF
TGTGCCAGCAGTTACGAGGGAGGTCTGTACAATGAGCAGTTCTTC
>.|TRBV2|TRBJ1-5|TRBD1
CASSWQGDQPQHF
TGTGCCAGCAGTTGGCAGGGGGATCAGCCCCAGCATTTT
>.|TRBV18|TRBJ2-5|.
CASSPGLQETQYF
TGTGCCAGCTCACCGGGACTCCAAGAGACCCAGTACTTC
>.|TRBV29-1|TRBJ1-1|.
CSVEDTGQMNTEAFF
TGCAGCGTTGAAGATACTGGGCAGATGAACACTGAAGCTTTCTTT
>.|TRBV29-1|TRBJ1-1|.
CSAPDILNTEAFF
TGCAGCGCTCCCGACATATTGAACACTGAAGCTTTCTTT
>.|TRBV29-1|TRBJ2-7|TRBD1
CSVEGSTGGGYEQYF
TGCAGCGTTGAGGGAAGTACAGGGGGCGGGTACGAGCAGTACTTC
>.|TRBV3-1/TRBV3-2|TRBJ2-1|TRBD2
CASSLRSSPLAGVSHEQFF
TGTGCCAGCAGCCTAAGATCCTCGCCGCTAGCGGGAGTTTCCCATGAGCAGTTCTTC
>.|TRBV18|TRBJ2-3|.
CASSRGGADTQYF
TGTGCCAGCTCGAGGGGGGGAGCAGATACGCAGTATTTT
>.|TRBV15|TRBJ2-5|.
CATSLSGETQYF
TGTGCCACCAGCTTGAGCGGGGAGACCCAGTACTTC
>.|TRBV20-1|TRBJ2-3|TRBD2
CSASAWGAGSLAGRTDTQYF
TGCAGTGCTAGTGCCTGGGGGGCAGGGAGTTTAGCGGGAAGAACAGATACGCAGTATTTT
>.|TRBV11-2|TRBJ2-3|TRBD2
CASSFGGRIDTQYF
TGTGCCAGCAGCTTTGGCGGGAGGATAGATACGCAGTATTTT
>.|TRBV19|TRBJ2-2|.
CASRMGVDTGELFF
TGTGCCAGTAGAATGGGCGTGGACACCGGGGAGCTGTTTTTT
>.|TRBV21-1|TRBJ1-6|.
CASSKEGGPYNSPLHF
TGTGCCAGCAGCAAAGAAGGGGGACCCTATAATTCACCCCTCCACTTT
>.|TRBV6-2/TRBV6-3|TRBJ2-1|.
CASSKSWGSPVDEQFF
TGTGCCAGCAGTAAGAGCTGGGGCAGCCCTGTGGATGAGCAGTTCTTC
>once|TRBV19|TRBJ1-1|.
CASSSDSLNTEAFF
TGTGCCAGTAGTTCGGACAGCCTAAACACTGAAGCTTTCTTT
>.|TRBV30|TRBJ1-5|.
CAWSSGGPDGQPQHF
TGTGCCTGGAGTAGCGGGGGGCCCGACGGTCAGCCCCAGCATTTT
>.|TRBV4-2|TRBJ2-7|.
CASSQDRGFYEQYF
TGTGCCAGCAGCCAAGATCGGGGTTTTTACGAGCAGTACTTC
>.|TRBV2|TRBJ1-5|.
CASWEGGSQPQHF
TGTGCCAGCTGGGAGGGGGGTTCTCAGCCCCAGCATTTT
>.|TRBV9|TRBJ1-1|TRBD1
CASSVVGTAPEAFF
TGTGCCAGCAGCGTAGTCGGGACAGCCCCTGAAGCTTTCTTT
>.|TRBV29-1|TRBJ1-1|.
CSVTTLNTEAFF
TGCAGCGTGACAACTTTGAACACTGAAGCTTTCTTT
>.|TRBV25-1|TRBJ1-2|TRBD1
CASTTGTGDYGYTF
TGTGCCAGCACAACCGGGACAGGGGACTATGGCTACACCTTC
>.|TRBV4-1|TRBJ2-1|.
CASSNSAGQLGPPYNEQFF
TGCGCCAGCAGCAACTCGGCGGGGCAACTAGGGCCCCCCTACAATGAGCAGTTCTTC
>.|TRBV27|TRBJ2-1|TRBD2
CASSPSRLAGGYEQFF
TGTGCCAGCAGCCCCTCTCGACTAGCGGGAGGTTATGAGCAGTTCTTC
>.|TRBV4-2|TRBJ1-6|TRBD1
CASSQVAGGPNSPLHF
TGTGCCAGCAGCCAAGTGGCAGGGGGCCCTAATTCACCCCTCCACTTT
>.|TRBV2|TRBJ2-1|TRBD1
CATTYRGHEQFF
TGTGCCACCACTTACAGGGGACATGAGCAGTTCTTC
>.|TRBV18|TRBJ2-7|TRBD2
CASSPPFSSSGGVPYDEQYF
TGTGCCAGCTCACCACCGTTCTCTTCTAGCGGGGGGGTGCCCTATGACGAGCAGTACTTC
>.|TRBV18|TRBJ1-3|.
CASFVASGNTIYF
TGTGCCAGCTTTGTGGCCTCTGGAAACACCATATATTTT
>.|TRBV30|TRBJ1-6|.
CAWSGGRGSPLHF
TGTGCCTGGAGCGGAGGGAGGGGGTCACCCCTCCACTTT
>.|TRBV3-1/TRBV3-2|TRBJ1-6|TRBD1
CASRFTGGRYNSPLHF
TGTGCCAGCAGATTTACAGGGGGACGGTATAATTCACCCCTCCACTTT
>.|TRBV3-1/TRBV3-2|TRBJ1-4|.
CASSQADGGTNEKLFF
TGTGCCAGCAGCCAAGCGGATGGGGGGACTAATGAAAAACTGTTTTTT
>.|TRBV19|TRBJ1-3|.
CASSWDSSSGNTIYF
TGTGCCAGTAGTTGGGACTCCTCCTCTGGAAACACCATATATTTT
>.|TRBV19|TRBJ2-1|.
CASSITGTRGNEQFF
TGTGCCAGTAGTATAACCGGCACGCGAGGGAATGAGCAGTTCTTC